The 15 T cell receptor beta chains in this list originate from one sample, sequenced in a study of response to subunit inactivated influenza vaccine. TCRdb ran MiXCR on the RT-PCR reads and lists one entry per CDR3 protein. The data show about 830,000 distinct CDR3 sequences, around a sixth seen once. Sequenced here: PBMCs from blood, sampled about 5 days after vaccination. These receptors all stem from a middle-aged man who received an inactivated influenza vaccine.

V is TRBV12-3 or TRBV12-4 and J is TRBJ2-1; D may be TRBD1 (6 bases). The V end lost 7 bases, the J end lost 6 bases, and 22 bases lay between the germline ends. The CDR3 sequence is 16 residues long. CDR3 loop: CASTSRDNGVPNEQFF. As DNA, the CDR3 is TGTGCCAGCACCAGCCGGGACAATGGGGTCCCCAATGAGCAGTTCTTC.

This clonotype has only a few counts. V usage is TRBV7-9 and J usage is TRBJ2-7; D unclear. Trimming removed 5 bases from V and 0 bases from J, with 17 bases in between. Germline assignment: CDR1 SEHNR and CDR2 FQNEAQ (reference sequence). This CDR3 comprises 16 residues. The CDR3: CASSPRVGEGSYEQYF. CDR3 DNA: TGTGCCAGCAGCCCTAGGGTTGGGGAAGGCTCCTACGAGCAGTACTTC.

This clonotype has just a few counts. The chain uses TRBV27 and TRBJ1-5; a weak D match, TRBD1 (5 bases). The CDR3 is made up of 18 amino acids. Germline CDR1 reads MNHEY; CDR2 reads SMNVEV (reference sequence). Trimming left V 9 bases short and J 2 bases short, with 26 bases between. The CDR3 bases are TGTGCCAGGCGACCCCAAAACCTCAGGGAAGAAGGCAATCAGCCCCAGCATTTT. Translated, it gives CARRPQNLREEGNQPQHF.

This chain links TRBV24-1 with TRBJ2-1; 12 nucleotides line up with TRBD2. Trimming removed 6 bases from V and 8 bases from J; junction bases left unmatched: 13. Germline V gene data show CDR1 as KGHDR and CDR2 as SFDVKD. The CDR3 runs 17 residues. As DNA, the CDR3 is TGTGCCACCAGTCCGGCTAGCGGGAGGGCGCTCTTCGATGAGCAGTTCTTC. Translated: CATSPASGRALFDEQFF.

This clonotype showed up just a few times. The chain combines TRBV29-1 with TRBJ2-7; 7 bases map to TRBD1. The germline V gene has CDR1 SQVTM and CDR2 ANQGSEA. J lost 4 bases, V lost 4 bases, and 13 bases had no gene match. This CDR3 contains 15 residues. The CDR3 sequence is CSVVLEGAFIYEQYF. The CDR3 DNA reads TGCAGCGTTGTTTTAGAGGGGGCTTTTATTTACGAGCAGTACTTC.

The chain has TRBV12-3 or TRBV12-4 and TRBJ2-5; D possibly corresponds to TRBD1 (6 bases). CDR3 length: 14 residues. The V end was cut by 5 bases, the J end by 4 bases, with 14 bases between. The CDR3 DNA follows: TGTGCCAGCAGTCTAACAGGGCCCGCAGAGACCCAGTACTTC. Amino acids: CASSLTGPAETQYF.

This clonotype was seen more than once but under ten times. This sequence joins TRBV13 and TRBJ2-5, with D perhaps TRBD2 (6 bases). This CDR3 contains 19 residues. Deletions cut 2 bases from V and 1 base from J, with 23 bases between. Looked up from germline, CDR1 is PRHDT and CDR2 is FYEKMQ (reference sequence). The DNA of the CDR3 is TGTGCCAGCAGCTTATCCTTCTTTAGACGGAGGGGTCTCCAAGAGACCCAGTACTTC. Encoded protein: CASSLSFFRRRGLQETQYF.

The V call is TRBV12-3 or TRBV12-4, the J call TRBJ2-5; D unresolved. The CDR3 loop spans 13 amino acids. V was pared by 6 bases and J by 7 bases, with 15 bases between. CDR3 nucleotides: TGTGCCAGCAGGGATATTTCCTGGGGGACCCAGTACTTC. As protein: CASRDISWGTQYF.

The chain has TRBV30 and TRBJ2-3, with TRBD1 matching over 7 bases. The CDR3 loop spans 15 amino acids. V gave up 3 bases and J gave up 3 bases; unmatched junction bases: 9. CDR1 is GTSNPN and CDR2 is SVGIG in the germline V gene (reference sequence). The DNA of the CDR3 is TGTGCCTGGAGCAGGACAGGCGGGCGGACAGATACGCAGTATTTT. Translated, it gives CAWSRTGGRTDTQYF.

V and J are TRBV14 and TRBJ2-1; no clear D. The V gene lost 4 bases and the J gene lost 9 bases, with 13 bases spanning the gap. CDR1 is SGHDN, CDR2 FVKESK, per germline. The CDR3 totals 13 residues. The CDR3 DNA sequence: TGTGCCAGCAGCCCGGCAGGCGGAACTGAGCAGTTCTTC. It yields the protein CASSPAGGTEQFF.

V is TRBV10-3 and J is TRBJ1-6, with D possibly TRBD1 on 5 matching bases. This CDR3 has 12 residues. The V end was cut by 3 bases, the J end by 8 bases, with 5 bases between. Germline values: CDR1 ENHRY, CDR2 SYGVKD. Written as DNA, the CDR3 is TGTGCCATCAGTGACAGGGATTCACCCCTCCACTTT. Translating gives CAISDRDSPLHF.

The rearrangement joins TRBV5-1 to TRBJ2-7; 8 nucleotides agree with TRBD1. The CDR3 loop spans 13 amino acids. The germline V gene has CDR1 SGHRS and CDR2 YFSETQ. Trimming took 5 bases from V and 4 from J; bases not matched to a gene: 5. The CDR3 loop is CASSRGTGYEQYF. Written as DNA, the CDR3 is TGCGCCAGCAGTAGGGGGACAGGATACGAGCAGTACTTC. Complete variable domain (other parts from reference TRBV5-1 and TRBJ2-7): KAGVTQTPRYLIKTRGQQVTLSCSPISGHRSVSWYQQTPGQGLQFLFEYFSETQRNKGNFPGRFSGRQFSNSRSEMNVSTLELGDSALYLCASSRGTGYEQYFGPGTRLTVT.

This clonotype was counted a few times. The J gene is TRBJ2-7, the V gene TRBV6-2 or TRBV6-3; TRBD2 might be the D (6 bases). The CDR3 spans 14 residues. The V end was cut by 6 bases, the J end by 6 bases, with 18 bases between. CDR1 is MNHEY and CDR2 is SVGEGT in the germline V gene. CDR3 sequence (DNA): TGTGCCAGCAGCCAAACTCCGGGGACTTCCGAGCAGTACTTC. It encodes CASSQTPGTSEQYF.

The V and J genes are TRBV12-3 or TRBV12-4 and TRBJ2-5; perhaps D is TRBD1 or TRBD2 (5 bases each). The CDR3 runs 13 residues. Deletions cut 6 bases from V and 5 bases from J, with 13 bases between. The CDR3 DNA is TGTGCCAGCAGCCCTATGGGGGTGGAGACCCAGTACTTC. Translating it yields CASSPMGVETQYF.

The chain has TRBV6-5 and TRBJ2-5, with a possible D match to TRBD1 (5 bases). V lost 0 bases to trimming and J lost 1 base, with 12 bases between them. There are 16 residues in the CDR3. Germline loops: CDR1 MNHEY, CDR2 SVGAGI. The DNA of the CDR3 is TGTGCCAGCAGTTACTCGAGCCTGGACACCCAAGAGACCCAGTACTTC. It specifies CASSYSSLDTQETQYF.